This record covers a single T cell receptor beta chain. No antigen is known for it. CDR1 LNHNV and CDR2 YYDKDF come from the germline V gene (reference sequence). This CDR3 is built from 14 residues. Trimming stripped 5 bases from V and 0 bases from J, with 8 bases between. This entry belongs to a study of T-cell memory formation after mild COVID-19. Study results and caveats: Clones shrinking from day 15 to 85 showed even CD4/CD8 mixes; later expanders tilted CD4+.

Via MiXCR, TCRdb re-called the 5' RACE reads, giving one row per CDR3 protein. This table holds approximately 340,000 distinct CDR3 sequences, roughly 13% found once. The TCR sequence derives from a man aged 18 to 30 who had mild COVID-19 (a few samples of this study predate the infection). Cell type and time point are not known. The specimen was PBMCs or a T cell subset sorted from them (not recorded which). V gene TRBV15 combines with J gene TRBJ1-5, with D possibly being TRBD1 (5 bases). In DNA, the CDR3 is TGTGCCACCAGCGAGACAGTTAGCAATCAGCCCCAGCATTTT. Protein product: CATSETVSNQPQHF.